The 14 T cell receptor beta chains below were found in one sample sequenced in a study of cytomegalovirus exposure and HLA in healthy donors. PCR was performed using 60 Vbeta and 13 Jbeta primers. Repertoires were generated with immunoSEQ multiplex PCR, while TCRdb's copy carries only in-frame clones and drops some. The sample shows over 110,000 clones, about 80% of them seen only once. The sample consisted of PBMCs. The source is a man aged 40-49 years in good health and CMV-seronegative.

The genes are TRBV28 and TRBJ2-5; the D gene is possibly TRBD1 (6 bases). This CDR3 is built from 15 residues. CDR1 MDHEN and CDR2 SYDVKM come from the germline V gene. The V end lost 2 bases, the J end lost 4 bases, and 14 bases lay between the germline ends. CDR3 coding DNA: TGTGCCAGCAGTTTACGGAACAGGGAGAGAGAGACCCAGTACTTC. Translated: CASSLRNRERETQYF.

V usage is TRBV9 and J usage is TRBJ1-1, with TRBD1 matching 10 bases. This CDR3 has 18 residues. V lost 3 bases to trimming and J lost 0 bases; unmatched junction nucleotides: 11. Germline values: CDR1 SGDLS, CDR2 YYNGEE. CDR3: CASSATVGQGKMNTEAFF. CDR3 DNA: TGTGCCAGCAGCGCAACCGTGGGACAGGGGAAGATGAACACTGAAGCTTTCTTT.

The V call is TRBV9, the J call TRBJ2-1, with D perhaps TRBD1 (5 bases). The CDR3 is 13 amino acids. CDR1 is SGDLS, CDR2 YYNGEE, per germline. Trimming left V 6 bases short and J 7 bases short, with 14 bases between. CDR3 nucleotide sequence: TGTGCCAGCAACGAAGATCAGGGAAATGAGCAGTTCTTC. Translating it yields CASNEDQGNEQFF. Full variable domain (outside the CDR3, taken from reference TRBV9 and TRBJ2-1): DSGVTQTPKHLITATGQRVTLRCSPRSGDLSVYWYQQSLDQGLQFLIQYYNGEERAKGNILERFSAQQFPDLHSELNLSSLELGDSALYFCASNEDQGNEQFFGPGTRLTVL.

V is TRBV5-6 and J is TRBJ2-7, with D uncertain. This CDR3 spans 12 amino acids. V lost 0 bases to trimming and J lost 6 bases, with 7 bases between them. CDR1 is SGHDT, CDR2 YYEEEE, per germline. The CDR3 bases are TGTGCCAGCAGCTTGGCCGGTCCCGAGCAGTACTTC. This gives the protein CASSLAGPEQYF.

This sequence joins TRBV11-2 and TRBJ1-6; perhaps TRBD1 as D (5 bases). V was shortened by 5 bases and J by 4 bases, with 24 bases between the two germline ends. The CDR3 is 19 amino acids. CDR1 SGHAT and CDR2 FQNNGV come from the germline V gene. The CDR3 region has the DNA TGTGCCAGCAGCACCTCCGGGACTTGGACCTTAAATTATAATTCACCCCTCCACTTT. The encoded protein is CASSTSGTWTLNYNSPLHF.

This chain uses TRBV30 with TRBJ2-2; D possibly corresponds to TRBD1 (6 bases). This CDR3 contains 14 residues. Germline assignment: CDR1 GTSNPN and CDR2 SVGIG (reference sequence). Trimming shortened V by 0 bases and J by 6 bases, and 11 bases separated the two germline ends. The CDR3 reads CAWSVVPGAGELFF. The CDR3 coding sequence is TGTGCCTGGAGTGTAGTCCCAGGGGCCGGGGAGCTGTTTTTT.

Note on this clone: This specimen includes other DNA sequences encoding the same CDR3. V usage is TRBV5-1 and J usage is TRBJ2-1; tentative D call: TRBD2 (6 bases). V gave up 2 bases and J gave up 0 bases, with 12 bases separating them. The CDR3 extends over 16 amino acids. Per germline, CDR1 SGHRS and CDR2 YFSETQ. DNA for the CDR3: TGCGCCAGCAGCTTAGGCGGGGAGAGCTCCTACAATGAGCAGTTCTTC. This translates into CASSLGGESSYNEQFF.

The chain has TRBV5-1 and TRBJ2-3, with D unclear. Trimming removed 1 base at V and 1 base at J, with 7 bases between. Germline V gene data show CDR1 as SGHRS and CDR2 as YFSETQ. This CDR3 contains 14 residues. The CDR3 DNA sequence: TGCGCCAGCAGCTTGTTCCGTGGCACAGATACGCAGTATTTT. Encoded protein: CASSLFRGTDTQYF.

This chain joins TRBV6-5 and TRBJ1-2, with 8 bases aligning to TRBD1. The trim removed 8 bases at V and 3 bases at J, leaving 5 bases unmatched. The CDR3 is made up of 13 amino acids. Germline loops: CDR1 MNHEY, CDR2 SVGAGI. The CDR3 bases are TGTGCCAGCGGACAGGGATCGGACTATGGCTACACCTTC. Translation gives CASGQGSDYGYTF.

The chain has TRBV5-1 and TRBJ2-3; 10 positions match TRBD2. Germline assignment: CDR1 SGHRS and CDR2 YFSETQ. CDR3 length: 17 amino acids. The V gene end was trimmed by 3 bases and the J gene end by 2 bases; junction bases not matched to a gene: 9. The CDR3 reads CASSWGNLAGVTDTQYF. The CDR3 coding sequence is TGCGCCAGCAGCTGGGGAAATCTAGCGGGGGTCACAGATACGCAGTATTTT.

This clone is a singleton in its sample. The chain links TRBV19 to TRBJ2-5, with D possibly matching TRBD1 (5 bases). V was cut by 5 bases and J by 1 base, with 14 bases left in between. CDR3 length: 15 amino acids. Germline-derived CDR1 and CDR2 are LNHDA and SQIVND (reference sequence). The chain's CDR3 is CASSSPQGSQETQYF. DNA for the CDR3: TGTGCCAGTAGTTCCCCTCAGGGCAGCCAAGAGACCCAGTACTTC.

This clone was counted only a few times. The J gene is TRBJ1-4, the V gene TRBV27; weak D call: TRBD1 (6 bases). CDR3 size: 16 residues. The V end lost 3 bases, the J end lost 4 bases, and 15 bases lay between the germline ends. Germline lookup yields CDR1 MNHEY and CDR2 SMNVEV (reference sequence). The CDR3 nucleotides read TGTGCCAGCAGTTTCCAACGGACAGTAGATAATGAAAAACTGTTTTTT. This translates into CASSFQRTVDNEKLFF. Filled out from reference TRBV27 and TRBJ1-4, the complete variable domain reads EAQVTQNPRYLITVTGKKLTVTCSQNMNHEYMSWYRQDPGLGLRQIYYSMNVEVTDKGDVPEGYKVSRKEKRNFPLILESPSPNQTSLYFCASSFQRTVDNEKLFFGSGTQLSVL.

This clone has only one observation. The chain uses TRBV28 and TRBJ2-1, with 10 bases that match TRBD1. Germline trimming cut 6 bases from V and 11 bases from J; bases unmatched to any gene: 13. Germline CDR1 MDHEN, CDR2 SYDVKM. The CDR3 is made up of 15 amino acids. CDR3 sequence: CASRTPGTGVHKQFF. In nucleotides, the CDR3 is TGTGCCAGCAGAACCCCCGGGACAGGGGTCCATAAGCAGTTCTTC.

The chain joins TRBV4-1 to TRBJ2-4; possible D gene TRBD2, 6 bases. The V gene lost 3 bases and the J gene lost 8 bases, with 17 bases spanning the gap. The CDR3 is made up of 15 amino acids. Germline V gives CDR1 MGHRA, CDR2 YSYEKL. The CDR3 sequence is CASSHIIRDSDIQYF. CDR3 nucleotide sequence: TGCGCCAGCAGCCACATTATCCGGGACTCCGACATTCAGTACTTC.